The 19 T cell receptor beta chains below all came from one sample that was sequenced in a study of cytomegalovirus exposure and HLA in healthy donors. Only in-frame clones appear in the TCRdb table, and some are missing; sequencing was by immunoSEQ multiplex PCR. The sample has approximately 110,000 clones, around 94% seen once. Input material: PBMCs. The receptors derive from a woman younger than 35 in good health and CMV-seronegative.

The genes are TRBV5-6 and TRBJ2-3; D not certain. CDR3 length: 11 amino acids. In germline, CDR1 is SGHDT, CDR2 YYEEEE. Trimming stripped 1 base from V and 5 bases from J, with 2 bases between. The DNA for the CDR3 is TGTGCCAGCAGCTTGCAAGATACGCAGTATTTT. Protein: CASSLQDTQYF.

The V and J genes are TRBV5-4 and TRBJ2-7, with a weak D call TRBD1 (6 bases). Per the germline V gene, CDR1 is SGHNT and CDR2 is YYREEE (reference sequence). V was shortened by 9 bases and J by 1 base, with 23 bases between the two germline ends. CDR3 length equals 16 residues. CDR3 coding DNA: TGTGCCACCTCCAAGGGCGGTGGGGGCTTGTCCTACGAGCAGTACTTC. Protein sequence: CATSKGGGGLSYEQYF. Full variable domain (outside the CDR3, taken from reference TRBV5-4 and TRBJ2-7): ETGVTQSPTHLIKTRGQQVTLRCSSQSGHNTVSWYQQALGQGPQFIFQYYREEENGRGNFPPRFSGLQFPNYSSELNVNALELDDSALYLCATSKGGGGLSYEQYFGPGTRLTVT.

This clone was seen just once. The V call is TRBV28, the J call TRBJ2-2; TRBD1 agrees at 10 bases. Trimming cost V 6 bases and J 6 bases; bases outside gene matches: 4. The CDR3 sequence is 14 residues long. Germline V gene lookup returns CDR1 MDHEN and CDR2 SYDVKM. This CDR3 is CASRRQGAPGELFF. The DNA of the CDR3 is TGTGCCAGCAGAAGACAGGGGGCGCCCGGGGAGCTGTTTTTT.

This chain joins TRBV28 and TRBJ2-1; 7 bases are shared with TRBD1. CDR1 is MDHEN and CDR2 is SYDVKM in the germline V gene. Unmatched junction bases numbered 8, after V lost 6 bases and J lost 9 bases. The CDR3 has 13 amino acids. The CDR3 spells CASRYTRTGEQFF. CDR3 coding DNA: TGTGCCAGCAGATACACCCGGACAGGTGAGCAGTTCTTC.

V is TRBV7-9 and J is TRBJ2-3; maybe TRBD1 (5 bases). The V gene's germline CDR1 is SEHNR and CDR2 FQNEAQ (reference sequence). Trimming stripped 1 base from V and 2 bases from J, with 7 bases between. The CDR3 length is 14 residues. The CDR3 nucleotides are TGTGCCAGCAGCTTAGAGACAGTCACAGATACGCAGTATTTT. Its translation is CASSLETVTDTQYF.

The V call is TRBV5-1, the J call TRBJ2-7; D might be TRBD2 (6 bases). The length of the CDR3 is 15 residues. The germline V and J ends were trimmed by 4 bases and 0 bases, with 14 bases remaining between them. Germline loops: CDR1 SGHRS, CDR2 YFSETQ. The CDR3 here is CASSRNPSDSYEQYF. For the CDR3, the DNA is TGCGCCAGCAGCCGAAACCCTAGCGACTCCTACGAGCAGTACTTC.

This rearrangement joins TRBV28 to TRBJ1-5; no definite D call. This CDR3 has 15 amino acids. Trimming stripped 6 bases from V and 2 bases from J, with 14 bases between. Germline V CDR1 and CDR2: MDHEN, SYDVKM. CDR3 bases: TGTGCCAGCAGAGGCCCCCCGGGTGGCAATCAGCCCCAGCATTTT. Encoded protein: CASRGPPGGNQPQHF. The complete variable domain, with remaining parts taken from reference TRBV28 and TRBJ1-5, reads DVKVTQSSRYLVKRTGEKVFLECVQDMDHENMFWYRQDPGLGLRLIYFSYDVKMKEKGDIPEGYSVSREKKERFSLILESASTNQTSMYLCASRGPPGGNQPQHFGDGTRLSIL.

The chain links TRBV28 to TRBJ2-5, with 7 bases aligning to TRBD1. This CDR3 is built from 13 residues. J gave up 5 bases and V 6 bases, and 6 bases lay outside the gene matches. Germline V CDR1 and CDR2: MDHEN, SYDVKM. The CDR3 loop reads CASRQTGDETQYF. CDR3 sequence (DNA): TGTGCCAGCAGACAAACAGGGGATGAGACCCAGTACTTC.

The chain uses TRBV12-5 and TRBJ2-1; 8 bases are shared with TRBD2. The V segment lost 1 base and the J segment 9 bases; nucleotides outside the gene matches: 17. Germline V gives CDR1 LGHNT, CDR2 FRNRAP. CDR3 length: 18 residues. CDR3 sequence reads: CASGLDRLNGGAGGEQFF. The CDR3 DNA reads TGTGCTAGTGGTTTGGACCGACTAAACGGGGGGGCGGGAGGTGAGCAGTTCTTC.

V gene TRBV5-1 combines with J gene TRBJ1-2, with 9 positions matching TRBD1. With 4 bases clipped from V and 5 bases from J, the junction kept 6 bases outside the gene matches. CDR1 SGHRS and CDR2 YFSETQ come from the germline V gene. This CDR3 region has 14 residues. CDR3 bases: TGCGCCAGCAGCCCGGACAGGGGAGGGTATGGCTACACCTTC. Protein: CASSPDRGGYGYTF.

This clone has just one count. CDR3 sequence reads: CASSSGQLNEKLFF. CDR3 nucleotides: TGTGCCAGCAGCTCGGGACAGTTAAATGAAAAACTGTTTTTT. The chain links TRBV28 to TRBJ1-4, with TRBD1 identical over 7 bases. The CDR3 is made up of 14 amino acids. Germline V CDR1 and CDR2: MDHEN, SYDVKM. Unmatched junction bases numbered 6, after V lost 6 bases and J lost 5 bases.

The chain is built from TRBV7-9 and TRBJ2-3; 10 bases align to TRBD2. CDR3 length: 16 residues. The germline V gene encodes CDR1 SEHNR and CDR2 FQNEAQ (reference sequence). V lost 8 bases to trimming and J lost 7 bases; unmatched junction nucleotides: 15. CDR3 in amino acids: CASAHPLAGVSHTQYF. The DNA for the CDR3 is TGTGCCAGCGCCCACCCCCTAGCGGGAGTCTCCCATACGCAGTATTTT.

The chain recombines TRBV2 with TRBJ2-1; weak D call: TRBD1 (6 bases). In germline, CDR1 is SNHLY, CDR2 FYNNEI. V shed 8 bases and J shed 7 bases, with 24 bases lying between them. The CDR3 contains 16 residues. DNA for the CDR3: TGTGCCAGCGAATCAGATTTGGCAGGGGAGAAGAATGAGCAGTTCTTC. Protein sequence: CASESDLAGEKNEQFF.

J is TRBJ2-2 and V is TRBV27, with 9 bases that match TRBD1. The CDR3 contains 15 residues. The ends lost 6 bases at V and 4 bases at J; junction bases unmatched: 6. Per germline, CDR1 MNHEY and CDR2 SMNVEV (reference sequence). The CDR3 spells CASSRTGVVTGELFF. DNA for the CDR3: TGTGCCAGCAGCCGGACAGGGGTGGTCACCGGGGAGCTGTTTTTT.

The genes are TRBV7-8 and TRBJ1-5; D is possibly TRBD1 (6 bases). Germline V lookup: CDR1 SGHVS, CDR2 FQNEAQ. This CDR3 contains 16 residues. V was shortened by 1 base and J by 5 bases, with 15 bases between the two germline ends. In DNA, the CDR3 is TGTGCCAGCAGCTTAGTCGGGGGGGCACATCATCAGCCCCAGCATTTT. It specifies CASSLVGGAHHQPQHF.

The chain employs TRBV5-6 and TRBJ1-2; TRBD1 is a possible D gene (5 bases). The V end lost 1 base, the J end lost 7 bases, and 14 bases lay between the germline ends. CDR1 is SGHDT and CDR2 is YYEEEE in the germline V gene. The CDR3 contains 14 residues. The CDR3 nucleotides read TGTGCCAGCAGCTTGCGGGCAGGGAATCGTGGCTACACCTTC. It specifies CASSLRAGNRGYTF. Full variable domain (missing parts from reference TRBV5-6 and TRBJ1-2): DAGVTQSPTHLIKTRGQQVTLRCSPKSGHDTVSWYQQALGQGPQFIFQYYEEEERQRGNFPDRFSGHQFPNYSSELNVNALLLGDSALYLCASSLRAGNRGYTFGSGTRLTVV.

This sequence joins TRBV6-5 and TRBJ2-3; D is perhaps TRBD1 (5 bases). Per germline, CDR1 MNHEY and CDR2 SVGAGI. This CDR3 is 16 amino acids long. V was trimmed by 2 bases and J by 2 bases, leaving 14 bases between them. DNA of the CDR3: TGTGCCAGCAGTTACCGTGGGGCGAGTACCACAGATACGCAGTATTTT. Encoded protein: CASSYRGASTTDTQYF.

This clone came up once. The gene calls are TRBV11-2 and TRBJ2-1; 10 bases are a match to TRBD2. Germline CDR1 reads SGHAT; CDR2 reads FQNNGV. The CDR3 consists of 17 residues. J gave up 9 bases and V 0 bases, and 11 bases lay outside the gene matches. CDR3 in amino acids: CASSLDERASGSGEQFF. The CDR3 DNA reads TGTGCCAGCAGCTTAGATGAGAGGGCTAGCGGGAGCGGTGAGCAGTTCTTC.

The chain carries TRBV18 and TRBJ2-7; D gene unclear. This CDR3 contains 15 residues. Germline CDR1 and CDR2: KGHSH and LQKENI. Trimming cost V 0 bases and J 2 bases, with 11 bases left between them. This chain's CDR3 is CASSPPSPSAYEQYF. CDR3 coding DNA: TGTGCCAGCTCACCACCGTCACCCTCGGCCTACGAGCAGTACTTC.